This T cell receptor (beta chain) derives from a study of blood T cells in healthy people across ages. Study results and limitations: A roughly linear fall in TCR beta diversity per million T cells was seen with increasing age. Reliance upon unsorted PBMCs precluded definitive naive versus antigen-experienced comparison.

A second PCR, run for roughly 7 to 11 cycles, used a sample-barcoded 5' primer plus a J-beta primer mix. Each cDNA molecule was tagged by a template-switch adaptor with 12 random nucleotides. Using its own MiXCR run on the 5' RACE reads, TCRdb lists one record per CDR3 protein. There are just over 800,000 distinct CDR3 sequences in the sample; 55% to 65% occur only once, and 28% lies in the top ten. CDR3 size: 13 residues. With 0 bases removed from V and 3 bases from J, the gap between germline ends came to 5 bases. CDR1 is SGHTA, CDR2 FQGNSA, per germline. This clonotype was observed at least ten times. Its cognate antigen is unknown.

The chain employs TRBV7-2 and TRBJ2-5; D gene ambiguous. Sequenced input: blood. The TCR comes from a man younger than 40 in good health. CDR3 nucleotides: TGTGCCAGCAGCTTAGCGGGGAAAGAGACCCAGTACTTC. Amino acid sequence: CASSLAGKETQYF.